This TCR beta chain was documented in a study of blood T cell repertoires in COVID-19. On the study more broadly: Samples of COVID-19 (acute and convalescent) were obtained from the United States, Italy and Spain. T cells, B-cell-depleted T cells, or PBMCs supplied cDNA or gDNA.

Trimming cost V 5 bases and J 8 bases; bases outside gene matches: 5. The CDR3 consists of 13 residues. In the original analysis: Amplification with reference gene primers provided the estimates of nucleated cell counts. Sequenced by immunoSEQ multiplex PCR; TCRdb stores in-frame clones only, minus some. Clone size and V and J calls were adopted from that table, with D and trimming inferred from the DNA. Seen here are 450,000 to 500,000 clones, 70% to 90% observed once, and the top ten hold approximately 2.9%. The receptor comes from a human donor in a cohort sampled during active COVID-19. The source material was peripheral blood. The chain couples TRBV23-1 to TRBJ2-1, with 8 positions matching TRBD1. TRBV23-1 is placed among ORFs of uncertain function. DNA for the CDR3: TGCGCCAGCAGTAGTGACAGGGGAGATGAGCAGTTCTTC. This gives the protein CASSSDRGDEQFF.